The rows below give T cell receptor beta chains drawn from one sample of a study of CD8 T cells in ankylosing spondylitis. TCRdb re-called the 5' RACE reads with MiXCR, one entry per CDR3 protein. The sample lists some 120,000 distinct CDR3 sequences, about 13% seen once, with 2.5% to 3% in the top ten. Input material: blood, either unsorted or a sorted T cell fraction (not recorded which). These receptors were collected from a female donor with ankylosing spondylitis or in good health (not recorded which). Each CDR3 is given with its conserved first and last residue. D genes are given only for firm matches. Rows may omit the clone size; those that give it use once, few, many or a size class.

DNA | CDR3 | V | D | J | size
TGTGCCAGCAGCTCCAACCCCGTAGGGAGTGAGCAGTTCTTC | CASSSNPVGSEQFF | TRBV7-3 | NA | TRBJ2-1 | NA
TGTGCCAGCAGAGGGACAGGTGCGGACACTGAAGCTTTCTTT | CASRGTGADTEAFF | TRBV12-3/TRBV12-4 | TRBD1 | TRBJ1-1 | NA
TGTGCCAGCGAACTAGGGGAGGGCTCAGGTGTTGGCTACACCTTC | CASELGEGSGVGYTF | TRBV9 | NA | TRBJ1-2 | few
TGTGCCACCAGTGAGGGACAGGGGGCGAACACTGAAGCTTTCTTT | CATSEGQGANTEAFF | TRBV24-1 | TRBD1 | TRBJ1-1 | NA
TGCAGCGTTGGCCTAATTTCCCAAGAGACCCAGTACTTC | CSVGLISQETQYF | TRBV29-1 | NA | TRBJ2-5 | many
TGTGCCAGCTCACAAGGGACAGGGGCTCAGCCCCAGCATTTT | CASSQGTGAQPQHF | TRBV18 | TRBD1 | TRBJ1-5 | many
TGCGCCAGCAGCCAAGGGTCTTTCGGACAGGGTTCCCTCTTCCTCTACGAGCAGTACTTC | CASSQGSFGQGSLFLYEQYF | TRBV4-1 | TRBD1 | TRBJ2-7 | few
TGCAGTGCAGGCCCGGGACAGGGGGATTATGGCTACACCTTC | CSAGPGQGDYGYTF | TRBV20-1 | TRBD1 | TRBJ1-2 | NA
TGTGCCAGCAGCCGGACGGTCTATGGCTACACCTTC | CASSRTVYGYTF | TRBV3-1 | NA | TRBJ1-2 | many
TGCAGCGTTGATAATGCAGGGGGCACTGAAGCTTTCTTT | CSVDNAGGTEAFF | TRBV29-1 | TRBD1 | TRBJ1-1 | many
TGTGCCAGCCCCCGGGGCAATACTTACTCTGGGGCCAACGTCCTGACTTTC | CASPRGNTYSGANVLTF | TRBV11-2 | NA | TRBJ2-6 | few
TGTGCCACCTCGTGGGGGTCTAGCACAGATACGCAGTATTTT | CATSWGSSTDTQYF | TRBV14 | NA | TRBJ2-3 | few
TGCAGTGCTATACAGGGGGGCTACAATGAGCAGTTCTTC | CSAIQGGYNEQFF | TRBV20-1 | TRBD1 | TRBJ2-1 | many
TGCAGCGTCCACGGACAGCAAGAGACCCAGTACTTC | CSVHGQQETQYF | TRBV29-1 | NA | TRBJ2-5 | few
TGTGCCAGCAGCCCCGGGACAGGGAGGGATACGCAGTATTTT | CASSPGTGRDTQYF | TRBV12-3/TRBV12-4 | TRBD1 | TRBJ2-3 | many
TGTGCCAGCACCAACGGAAACACCATATATTTT | CASTNGNTIYF | TRBV7-9 | NA | TRBJ1-3 | NA
TGTGCCAGCAGTTCCCACAGGGCTAACAATGAAGCTTTCTTT | CASSSHRANNEAFF | TRBV12-3/TRBV12-4 | NA | TRBJ1-1 | NA
TGCGCCAGCAGCTTCTCGCCAGGCACCCCAGATACGCAGTATTTT | CASSFSPGTPDTQYF | TRBV5-1 | NA | TRBJ2-3 | NA
TGTGCCAGCAGCTCCAGGGAAAGAGCTTACGAGCAGTACTTC | CASSSRERAYEQYF | TRBV7-9 | NA | TRBJ2-7 | many
TGCGCCAGCAGCTGGGGTACAGGAGAAGAGACCCAGTACTTC | CASSWGTGEETQYF | TRBV5-1 | NA | TRBJ2-5 | NA
TGTGCCAGCAGTTTCGGCAGGGGTCGTCCACCCCTCCACTTT | CASSFGRGRPPLHF | TRBV12-3/TRBV12-4 | NA | TRBJ1-6 | NA
TGTGCCAGCAGCCCGGGGACTAGTGGGAGGTTTGGTGAGCAGTTCTTC | CASSPGTSGRFGEQFF | TRBV3-1 | TRBD2 | TRBJ2-1 | once
TGCAGTGCTAGAGACGGATCAGACTTATATCAGCCCCAGCATTTT | CSARDGSDLYQPQHF | TRBV20-1 | NA | TRBJ1-5 | many
TGTGCCAGCAGTCCCATTGCCGAGGGACAGAGCTCCTACAATGAGCAGTTCTTC | CASSPIAEGQSSYNEQFF | TRBV12-3/TRBV12-4 | TRBD1 | TRBJ2-1 | few
TGCGCCAGCAGACCCGGAAGCCAAGATTCACCCCTCCACTTT | CASRPGSQDSPLHF | TRBV5-1 | NA | TRBJ1-6 | many
TGTGCCAGCAGCCAAGCCGAACAGGGGGGGACCTACGAGCAGTACTTC | CASSQAEQGGTYEQYF | TRBV3-1 | NA | TRBJ2-7 | once
TGTGCCAGCCTCTTGGGGGGGGAGGCAGATACGCAGTATTTT | CASLLGGEADTQYF | TRBV2 | TRBD2 | TRBJ2-3 | few
TGTGCCAGCAGCTTGGTGTCAGGCGCTAATGAAAAACTGTTTTTT | CASSLVSGANEKLFF | TRBV5-5 | NA | TRBJ1-4 | NA
TGTGCCAGCAGCTTGTTTCCTACCTACGAGCAGTACTTC | CASSLFPTYEQYF | TRBV5-6 | NA | TRBJ2-7 | many
TGCGCCAGCAGTCTTTGGGACTCTGGGGCCGGGGAGCTGTTTTTT | CASSLWDSGAGELFF | TRBV5-1 | NA | TRBJ2-2 | NA
TGTGCCAGCAGTTACTCACTCACTAGGGGAGAGACCCAGTACTTC | CASSYSLTRGETQYF | TRBV6-5 | NA | TRBJ2-5 | many
TGTGCCAGCAGCAACCGGGACAGCATCTCTGGGGCCAACGTCCTGACTTTC | CASSNRDSISGANVLTF | TRBV9 | TRBD1 | TRBJ2-6 | many
TGTGCCAGCAGTCACGGGACTCCCGGCGAGCAGTACTTC | CASSHGTPGEQYF | TRBV28 | NA | TRBJ2-7 | few
TGTGCCAGCAGCGTAGAGGGGGGGCCCTACGAGCAGTACTTC | CASSVEGGPYEQYF | TRBV9 | NA | TRBJ2-7 | large
TGCGCCAGCAGTAAGGGACTTGTCACAGATACGCAGTATTTT | CASSKGLVTDTQYF | TRBV5-1 | NA | TRBJ2-3 | many